These 14 T cell receptor beta chains originate from one sample sequenced in a study of T cells after posttransplantation cyclophosphamide. Busulfan-fludarabine conditioning, marrow transplant, and cyclophosphamide on days +3 and +4 were administered. Assay used: immunoSEQ multiplex PCR; TCRdb lists only in-frame clones, some missing. The data show some 37,000 clones, about three quarters seen once. Sequences were derived from CD4+ T cells sorted from blood, sampled approximately 1,900 days after a stem cell transplant with posttransplant cyclophosphamide. All receptors derive from a female patient aged 40 to 50 who received an allogeneic stem cell transplant from a related donor, was CMV-positive, and had no GVHD. The T cells may come from the graft donor.

The chain is built from TRBV21-1 and TRBJ1-2; the table's D call, TRBD1, has no DNA check behind it. TRBV21-1 is labeled a pseudogene. The CDR3 spans 13 residues. The CDR3 sequence: CASSKGPNYGYTF. The CDR3 coding sequence is TGTGCCAGCAGCAAGGGCCCCAACTATGGCTACACCTTC.

V gene TRBV4-3 combines with J gene TRBJ2-3; 12 bases match TRBD2. This CDR3 is 17 amino acids long. From germline, CDR1 is LGHNA and CDR2 YSLEER. V lost 4 bases and J lost 6; bases outside the gene matches: 11. The CDR3 loop reads CASSRGLTSGGRDTQYF. CDR3 DNA sequence: TGCGCCAGCAGCCGGGGGTTGACTAGCGGGGGTAGGGATACGCAGTATTTT.

In this sample, this clone turned up once. V is TRBV18 and J is TRBJ1-4; D unresolved. The CDR3 spans 16 residues. The V gene's germline CDR1 is KGHSH and CDR2 LQKENI. V was cut by 0 bases and J by 3 bases, with 11 bases left in between. CDR3 sequence reads: CASSPPVGRANEKLFF. The CDR3, as DNA: TGTGCCAGCTCACCACCGGTCGGGAGGGCTAATGAAAAACTGTTTTTT. The complete variable domain, with remaining parts taken from reference TRBV18 and TRBJ1-4, reads NAGVMQNPRHLVRRRGQEARLRCSPMKGHSHVYWYRQLPEEGLKFMVYLQKENIIDESGMPKERFSAEFPKEGPSILRIQQVVRGDSAAYFCASSPPVGRANEKLFFGSGTQLSVL.

The V and J genes are TRBV6-1 and TRBJ1-1; 8 nucleotides align to TRBD1. V lost 6 bases and J lost 0; bases outside the gene matches: 3. The CDR3 contains 14 residues. Germline CDR1 MNHNS, CDR2 SASEGT. The CDR3: CASRRTGMNTEAFF. The DNA of the CDR3 is TGTGCCAGCAGAAGGACAGGGATGAACACTGAAGCTTTCTTT.

The rearrangement joins TRBV7-3 to TRBJ2-5; the match to TRBD1 covers 7 bases. This CDR3 has 15 residues. Germline CDR1 is SGHTA and CDR2 is FQGTGA. The V and J ends lost 0 bases and 4 bases, in that order; junction bases with no gene match: 5. The CDR3, as DNA: TGTGCCAGCAGCTTAACGGGACAGAGGGTAGAGACCCAGTACTTC. Its protein is CASSLTGQRVETQYF.

This chain links TRBV5-6 with TRBJ2-3; D gene unclear. The germline CDR1 and CDR2 sequences are SGHDT and YYEEEE. Trimming cost V 2 bases and J 1 base, with 5 bases left between them. This CDR3 is built from 13 residues. The CDR3 sequence is CASSFSGTDTQYF. The CDR3 DNA reads TGTGCCAGCAGCTTTTCCGGCACAGATACGCAGTATTTT.

Many counts were recorded for this clone. The rearrangement joins TRBV5-1 to TRBJ1-5; TRBD1 agrees at 7 bases. Germline values: CDR1 SGHRS, CDR2 YFSETQ. The CDR3 has 15 residues. V lost 1 base and J lost 0; bases outside the gene matches: 1. The CDR3 bases are TGCGCCAGCAGCTTGACAGGGGATAGCAATCAGCCCCAGCATTTT. Translating gives CASSLTGDSNQPQHF.

The chain combines TRBV7-8 with TRBJ1-5; D gene ambiguous. This CDR3 contains 14 residues. Germline V gene lookup returns CDR1 SGHVS and CDR2 FQNEAQ. Trimming removed 0 bases from V and 5 bases from J, with 8 bases in between. CDR3 nucleotides: TGTGCCAGCAGCTTAGCGAGTGTGGATCAGCCCCAGCATTTT. Residues: CASSLASVDQPQHF.

This chain links TRBV5-1 with TRBJ2-3; 9 bases line up with TRBD1. The ends lost 6 bases at V and 1 base at J; junction bases unmatched: 3. Per germline, CDR1 SGHRS and CDR2 YFSETQ. The CDR3 has 14 residues. The CDR3 nucleotides are TGCGCCAGCACGAGGACAGGGGGCACAGATACGCAGTATTTT. It is translated as CASTRTGGTDTQYF.

V usage is TRBV19 and J usage is TRBJ2-7, with TRBD2 as a possible D gene (5 bases). The CDR3 loop spans 15 amino acids. Trimming removed 5 bases at V and 0 bases at J, with 14 bases between. CDR1 is LNHDA and CDR2 is SQIVND in the germline V gene (reference sequence). The CDR3 nucleotides read TGTGCCAGTAGTCTTGCCGGGGAGAGCTCCTACGAGCAGTACTTC. Translation gives CASSLAGESSYEQYF.

V and J are TRBV27 and TRBJ2-3; 15 bases agree with TRBD2. The germline CDR1 and CDR2 sequences are MNHEY and SMNVEV (reference sequence). This CDR3 is built from 17 residues. V trimming: 2 bases; J trimming: 5 bases; junction bases outside the gene matches: 5. The CDR3 is CASSLGLAGGPGDTQYF. In nucleotides, the CDR3 is TGTGCCAGCAGTTTAGGACTAGCGGGGGGGCCGGGAGATACGCAGTATTTT.

This clone appeared once. The chain carries TRBV5-1 and TRBJ1-4; 7 bases match TRBD1. Germline trimming cut 5 bases from V and 5 bases from J; bases unmatched to any gene: 6. Germline V CDR1 and CDR2: SGHRS, YFSETQ. The CDR3 length is 14 residues. CDR3 DNA: TGCGCCAGCAGATTACAGGGGCCCAATGAAAAACTGTTTTTT. The encoded protein is CASRLQGPNEKLFF.

Only a few counts were recorded for this clone. The rearrangement links TRBV19 to TRBJ2-5; weak D call: TRBD2 (5 bases). The CDR3 spans 13 residues. Trimming removed 3 bases at V and 5 bases at J, with 10 bases between. The V gene's germline CDR1 is LNHDA and CDR2 SQIVND (reference sequence). In nucleotides, the CDR3 is TGTGCCAGTAGTATCCACGGGGAGGAGACCCAGTACTTC. Protein: CASSIHGEETQYF.

The V gene is TRBV4-1, the J gene TRBJ2-2; the match to TRBD2 covers 9 bases. The CDR3 loop spans 16 amino acids. Germline loops: CDR1 MGHRA, CDR2 YSYEKL. J lost 3 bases, V lost 3 bases, and 5 bases had no gene match. The CDR3 here is CASSQGAGGYTGELFF. As DNA, the CDR3 is TGCGCCAGCAGCCAGGGAGCGGGGGGCTACACCGGGGAGCTGTTTTTT.